A selection of T cell receptor beta chains follows, all from one sample in a study of T-cell reconstitution after alpha-beta-depleted transplantation in children. TCRdb ran MiXCR on the PCR reads and lists one entry per CDR3 protein. The table records approximately 230,000 distinct CDR3 sequences, 20% to 30% of them present only once. The sample in question was PBMCs, mostly from graft donor cells, obtained 360 days after TCRalphabeta/CD19-depleted stem cell transplant. The source is a female patient between 2 and 15 years old who had a stem cell transplant for congenital amegakaryocytic thrombocytopenia, so the T cells may come from the graft donor. The CDR3 runs from the conserved cysteine through the conserved F or W. A D gene is named only where the DNA matches it firmly. A clone size is listed for some rows: how often the clone was seen (once, few, many), or a class if it is expanded.

CDR3nt: TGTGCCAGCAGCTTAGGGTATGGACAGACAGGGGTGCACACTGAAGCTTTCTTT
CDR3aa: CASSLGYGQTGVHTEAFF
v_gene: TRBV7-6
d_gene: TRBD1
j_gene: TRBJ1-1
abundance: .

CDR3nt: TGCAGTGCTAGAGTAGAAGGGGTTGGGTCCTACGAGCAGTACTTC
CDR3aa: CSARVEGVGSYEQYF
v_gene: TRBV20-1
d_gene: .
j_gene: TRBJ2-7
abundance: few

CDR3nt: TGCGCCAGCAGCCTTTCCGGGACTAGCGGGTACAATGAGCAGTTCTTC
CDR3aa: CASSLSGTSGYNEQFF
v_gene: TRBV5-1
d_gene: TRBD2
j_gene: TRBJ2-1
abundance: many

CDR3nt: TGCGCCAGCAGCCCAAGAGCCTCGAAGAACATACTATCCTACGAGCAGTACTTC
CDR3aa: CASSPRASKNILSYEQYF
v_gene: TRBV4-3
d_gene: .
j_gene: TRBJ2-7
abundance: many

CDR3nt: TGTGCCAGCAGCTTAGCGTACTACGAGCAGTACTTC
CDR3aa: CASSLAYYEQYF
v_gene: TRBV7-8
d_gene: .
j_gene: TRBJ2-7
abundance: many

CDR3nt: TGTGCCAGCAGCAGGCCTCGGCCAACTAATGAAAAACTGTTTTTT
CDR3aa: CASSRPRPTNEKLFF
v_gene: TRBV28
d_gene: .
j_gene: TRBJ1-4
abundance: few

CDR3nt: TGCAGCGCCTTGTTGGGGCGAACAGATACGCAGTATTTT
CDR3aa: CSALLGRTDTQYF
v_gene: TRBV29-1
d_gene: .
j_gene: TRBJ2-3
abundance: .

CDR3nt: TGTGCCAGCAGCCCCCGGACAGGTGCTGGAAACACCATATATTTT
CDR3aa: CASSPRTGAGNTIYF
v_gene: TRBV9
d_gene: TRBD1
j_gene: TRBJ1-3
abundance: many

CDR3nt: TGTGCCAGCAGCTTAGCTACTGCCCGGGGAGGAGAGACCCAGTACTTC
CDR3aa: CASSLATARGGETQYF
v_gene: TRBV7-9
d_gene: .
j_gene: TRBJ2-5
abundance: .

CDR3nt: TGCAGCGTTGAAGCAAGGGGACACGGGGGTTATGGCTACACCTTC
CDR3aa: CSVEARGHGGYGYTF
v_gene: TRBV29-1
d_gene: .
j_gene: TRBJ1-2
abundance: few

CDR3nt: TGTGCCAGCAGCGTAGAGGCAGGCTCCTACGAGCAGTACTTC
CDR3aa: CASSVEAGSYEQYF
v_gene: TRBV9
d_gene: .
j_gene: TRBJ2-7
abundance: few

CDR3nt: TGTGCCATCAGTGAGTCGAGTCTGTCGTTCGGTGAGCAGTACTTC
CDR3aa: CAISESSLSFGEQYF
v_gene: TRBV10-3
d_gene: .
j_gene: TRBJ2-7
abundance: many

CDR3nt: TGTGCCAGCAGTTCCCAAACGGGGGTAGGCTACAATGAGCAGTTCTTC
CDR3aa: CASSSQTGVGYNEQFF
v_gene: TRBV28
d_gene: .
j_gene: TRBJ2-1
abundance: few

CDR3nt: TGTGCCAGCAGCTTATACAGTAACTCCTACGAGCAGTACTTC
CDR3aa: CASSLYSNSYEQYF
v_gene: TRBV7-9
d_gene: .
j_gene: TRBJ2-7
abundance: few

CDR3nt: TGCAGTGCTAGTGATGTCGGAACCTACAATGAGCAGTTCTTC
CDR3aa: CSASDVGTYNEQFF
v_gene: TRBV20-1
d_gene: .
j_gene: TRBJ2-1
abundance: .

CDR3nt: TGTGCCACCAGCACAGGGGAGCAGCCCCAGCATTTT
CDR3aa: CATSTGEQPQHF
v_gene: TRBV15
d_gene: .
j_gene: TRBJ1-5
abundance: few

CDR3nt: TGCGCCAGCAGCCAACAGATTATAGCGGGACGAGACAATGAGCAGTTCTTC
CDR3aa: CASSQQIIAGRDNEQFF
v_gene: TRBV4-3
d_gene: TRBD2
j_gene: TRBJ2-1
abundance: few

CDR3nt: TGTGCCAGCAGGAAAAAAGAGACCCAGTACTTC
CDR3aa: CASRKKETQYF
v_gene: TRBV28
d_gene: .
j_gene: TRBJ2-5
abundance: many

CDR3nt: TGTGCCAGCAGTGAGAGTATCACCGGGGAGCTGTTTTTT
CDR3aa: CASSESITGELFF
v_gene: TRBV6-1
d_gene: .
j_gene: TRBJ2-2
abundance: .

CDR3nt: TGTGCCAGCAGCGTAGATAGAGGGACCCAAGAGACCCAGTACTTC
CDR3aa: CASSVDRGTQETQYF
v_gene: TRBV9
d_gene: .
j_gene: TRBJ2-5
abundance: many

CDR3nt: TGTGCCAGCAGCCAACGGGCCGGGGGCAATGAGCAGTTCTTC
CDR3aa: CASSQRAGGNEQFF
v_gene: TRBV3-1
d_gene: .
j_gene: TRBJ2-1
abundance: .

CDR3nt: TGCAGTGCTAGAGGATTCTCCGGGACTAGCGGGAGGACAGATACGCAGTATTTT
CDR3aa: CSARGFSGTSGRTDTQYF
v_gene: TRBV20-1
d_gene: TRBD2
j_gene: TRBJ2-3
abundance: few

CDR3nt: TGCAGTGCTAGAGACAATACCGGGACCGGATTCTCTGGGGCCAACGTCCTGACTTTC
CDR3aa: CSARDNTGTGFSGANVLTF
v_gene: TRBV20-1
d_gene: .
j_gene: TRBJ2-6
abundance: few

CDR3nt: TGTGCCAGCTCACTCTCGGCGGTTGTGGATACGCAGTATTTT
CDR3aa: CASSLSAVVDTQYF
v_gene: TRBV18
d_gene: .
j_gene: TRBJ2-3
abundance: few

CDR3nt: TGCAGTGCTAGGAGGACAGGGCGGCACACTGAAGCTTTCTTT
CDR3aa: CSARRTGRHTEAFF
v_gene: TRBV20-1
d_gene: TRBD1
j_gene: TRBJ1-1
abundance: .

CDR3nt: TGTGCCAGCAAATCCAGGGCTGAAGCTTTCTTT
CDR3aa: CASKSRAEAFF
v_gene: TRBV2
d_gene: .
j_gene: TRBJ1-1
abundance: .

CDR3nt: TGTGCCAGCAGGGGACTAGCGGGAGGCGGGGAGCTGTTTTTT
CDR3aa: CASRGLAGGGELFF
v_gene: TRBV2
d_gene: TRBD2
j_gene: TRBJ2-2
abundance: .

CDR3nt: TGCAGTGCTAGAGGAGCGGCGGGGAGTACGCAGTATTTT
CDR3aa: CSARGAAGSTQYF
v_gene: TRBV20-1
d_gene: .
j_gene: TRBJ2-3
abundance: .

CDR3nt: TGTGCCAGCAGTCCGGGGGACTTCTACGAGCAGTACTTC
CDR3aa: CASSPGDFYEQYF
v_gene: TRBV28
d_gene: .
j_gene: TRBJ2-7
abundance: .

CDR3nt: TGTGCCAGCAGTCGGCGGGGGTGGAGCACCGGGGAGCTGTTTTTT
CDR3aa: CASSRRGWSTGELFF
v_gene: TRBV6-5
d_gene: TRBD2
j_gene: TRBJ2-2
abundance: many

CDR3nt: TGCGCCAGCGCCGGGGGGGGGCTGACCAAAAACATTCAGTACTTC
CDR3aa: CASAGGGLTKNIQYF
v_gene: TRBV5-1
d_gene: TRBD2
j_gene: TRBJ2-4
abundance: .

CDR3nt: TGTGCCAGCAGCCCAAGGGGGGGGGGACACTACAATGAGCAGTTCTTC
CDR3aa: CASSPRGGGHYNEQFF
v_gene: TRBV7-9
d_gene: .
j_gene: TRBJ2-1
abundance: few

CDR3nt: TGCGCCAGCAGTGACTTGCCGGGACTAGCGGGAGGGCCCACAGATACGCAGTATTTT
CDR3aa: CASSDLPGLAGGPTDTQYF
v_gene: TRBV5-1
d_gene: TRBD2
j_gene: TRBJ2-3
abundance: few

CDR3nt: TGTGCCAGCAGTGGACAGGGGGAGCAGTACTTC
CDR3aa: CASSGQGEQYF
v_gene: TRBV27
d_gene: TRBD1
j_gene: TRBJ2-7
abundance: .

CDR3nt: TGTGCCAGCAGCTTGGTAGGGCAGGGTAGAGATACGCAGTATTTT
CDR3aa: CASSLVGQGRDTQYF
v_gene: TRBV5-5
d_gene: .
j_gene: TRBJ2-3
abundance: many

CDR3nt: TGTGCCAGCAGTTTGGGGCCACAATTAGCCAAAAACATTCAGTACTTC
CDR3aa: CASSLGPQLAKNIQYF
v_gene: TRBV12-3/TRBV12-4
d_gene: .
j_gene: TRBJ2-4
abundance: few

CDR3nt: TGTGCCAGCAGCCCAGGGTATTACGAGCAGTACTTC
CDR3aa: CASSPGYYEQYF
v_gene: TRBV12-3/TRBV12-4
d_gene: .
j_gene: TRBJ2-7
abundance: few

CDR3nt: TGCGCCAGCAGCTTGCAGGGGGGCAGGAAGGATTCACCCCTCCACTTT
CDR3aa: CASSLQGGRKDSPLHF
v_gene: TRBV5-1
d_gene: TRBD1
j_gene: TRBJ1-6
abundance: .

CDR3nt: TGTGCCAGCCTGACGACAGGGATGCATCAGCCCCAGCATTTT
CDR3aa: CASLTTGMHQPQHF
v_gene: TRBV28
d_gene: TRBD1
j_gene: TRBJ1-5
abundance: .

CDR3nt: TGTGCCAGCAGTTTATCCAGGCTAGCCAAAAACATTCAGTACTTC
CDR3aa: CASSLSRLAKNIQYF
v_gene: TRBV28
d_gene: .
j_gene: TRBJ2-4
abundance: .

CDR3nt: TGTGCCAGCAGAGGCCCCGGGACAGGGGGCGCGGTAGACGATACGCAGTATTTT
CDR3aa: CASRGPGTGGAVDDTQYF
v_gene: TRBV12-3/TRBV12-4
d_gene: TRBD1
j_gene: TRBJ2-3
abundance: .

CDR3nt: TGTGCCAGCAGCCAAGATACCTTGGTGAACACTGAAGCTTTCTTT
CDR3aa: CASSQDTLVNTEAFF
v_gene: TRBV3-1
d_gene: .
j_gene: TRBJ1-1
abundance: few

CDR3nt: TGTGCCAGCAGCCTAAGACTGGCCTCCTACAATGAGCAGTTCTTC
CDR3aa: CASSLRLASYNEQFF
v_gene: TRBV12-3/TRBV12-4
d_gene: .
j_gene: TRBJ2-1
abundance: .

CDR3nt: TGTGCCAGCAGCCAAGCGGGATGGATGCGGAATGAGCAGTTCTTC
CDR3aa: CASSQAGWMRNEQFF
v_gene: TRBV5-6
d_gene: TRBD2
j_gene: TRBJ2-1
abundance: few

CDR3nt: TGTGCCAGCAGCCCGGGGGGGGGACCCTACGAGCAGTACTTC
CDR3aa: CASSPGGGPYEQYF
v_gene: TRBV12-3/TRBV12-4
d_gene: TRBD2
j_gene: TRBJ2-7
abundance: few

CDR3nt: TGTGCCAGCACTCGGGACAGAGTCCCGAGAAGCTATGGCTACACCTTC
CDR3aa: CASTRDRVPRSYGYTF
v_gene: TRBV28
d_gene: TRBD1
j_gene: TRBJ1-2
abundance: .

CDR3nt: TGTGCCAGCAGTTTTTATGGCAGGGCAGATACGCAGTATTTT
CDR3aa: CASSFYGRADTQYF
v_gene: TRBV28
d_gene: .
j_gene: TRBJ2-3
abundance: .

CDR3nt: TGCGCCAGCAGCCGAGCGGGCCTTAGGGAATGGGACTATGGCTACACCTTC
CDR3aa: CASSRAGLREWDYGYTF
v_gene: TRBV4-1
d_gene: .
j_gene: TRBJ1-2
abundance: few

CDR3nt: TGTGCCAGCAGTTTATCACTTTCACCCCTCCACTTT
CDR3aa: CASSLSLSPLHF
v_gene: TRBV12-3/TRBV12-4
d_gene: .
j_gene: TRBJ1-6
abundance: few

CDR3nt: TGTGCCAGCAGCGTAGCCGATAGCGGTCGCAATGAGCAGTTCTTC
CDR3aa: CASSVADSGRNEQFF
v_gene: TRBV9
d_gene: .
j_gene: TRBJ2-1
abundance: .

CDR3nt: TGCAGTGCTAGAAGGGGACCTCCGGGCAATGAGCAGTTCTTC
CDR3aa: CSARRGPPGNEQFF
v_gene: TRBV20-1
d_gene: .
j_gene: TRBJ2-1
abundance: .

CDR3nt: TGTGCCAGCAGCAATCCGGGGGGCGTAGGCTACACCTTC
CDR3aa: CASSNPGGVGYTF
v_gene: TRBV21-1
d_gene: .
j_gene: TRBJ1-2
abundance: many

CDR3nt: TGTGCCAGCAGCGGGACTAGCGGTGCGTACGAGCAGTACTTC
CDR3aa: CASSGTSGAYEQYF
v_gene: TRBV12-3/TRBV12-4
d_gene: TRBD2
j_gene: TRBJ2-7
abundance: .

CDR3nt: TGTGCCAGCAGTTCCTCAACAGGGCCCCATGGCTACACCTTC
CDR3aa: CASSSSTGPHGYTF
v_gene: TRBV12-3/TRBV12-4
d_gene: .
j_gene: TRBJ1-2
abundance: few

CDR3nt: TGCAGTGCTAGAGATAACTCAGGAGGCTCTGGAAACACCATATATTTT
CDR3aa: CSARDNSGGSGNTIYF
v_gene: TRBV20-1
d_gene: .
j_gene: TRBJ1-3
abundance: .